These 20 T cell receptor beta chains originate from one sample sequenced in a study of shared clonotypes between healthy human individuals. CD45RO negativity and positive selection for CCR7 defined naive CD8 cells, a population that excluded terminally differentiated effector memory CD45RA+ cells. Repertoires were generated with immunoSEQ multiplex PCR, while TCRdb's copy carries only in-frame clones and drops some. The data contain roughly 770,000 clones, about 96% of them singletons. What was sequenced was naive CD8+ T cells sorted from blood. These receptors were collected from a man younger than 45 in good health.

V and J are TRBV5-4 and TRBJ1-2; D not certain. Germline V gene data show CDR1 as SGHNT and CDR2 as YYREEE (reference sequence). The CDR3 length is 11 residues. V dropped 3 bases and J dropped 4 bases, with 4 bases sitting between them. CDR3 protein: CASSSLYGYTF. The CDR3 DNA reads TGTGCCAGCAGCTCCCTCTATGGCTACACCTTC.

V is TRBV29-1 and J is TRBJ2-7; 10 bases are a match to TRBD1. The CDR3 sequence is 16 residues long. Germline CDR1 reads SQVTM; CDR2 reads ANQGSEA. The V segment lost 7 bases and the J segment 0 bases; nucleotides outside the gene matches: 12. CDR3 sequence: CSAYQAGTGVSYEQYF. The CDR3 nucleotides read TGCAGCGCGTACCAAGCCGGGACAGGGGTCTCCTACGAGCAGTACTTC.

As for this clone: The sample holds other DNA sequences that translate to the same CDR3. The J gene is TRBJ2-2, the V gene TRBV4-1; D unresolved. The germline V and J ends were trimmed by 1 base and 1 base, with 4 bases remaining between them. There are 14 residues in the CDR3. Germline values: CDR1 MGHRA, CDR2 YSYEKL. In nucleotides, the CDR3 is TGCGCCAGCAGCCAAGCGCAGAACACCGGGGAGCTGTTTTTT. Protein: CASSQAQNTGELFF.

This sequence joins TRBV27 and TRBJ1-5, with TRBD1 identical over 10 bases. Germline CDR1 MNHEY, CDR2 SMNVEV (reference sequence). Trimming cost V 5 bases and J 4 bases; bases outside gene matches: 5. This CDR3 comprises 15 residues. Here the CDR3 reads CASSTRQGANQPQHF. The DNA of the CDR3 is TGTGCCAGCAGTACACGACAGGGGGCAAATCAGCCCCAGCATTTT.

This chain links TRBV6-1 with TRBJ2-7; possible D gene TRBD2, 5 bases. CDR1 is MNHNS, CDR2 SASEGT, per germline. The length of the CDR3 is 15 residues. The V end lost 4 bases, the J end lost 2 bases, and 15 bases lay between the germline ends. Here the CDR3 reads CASSVELADTYEQYF. The DNA of the CDR3 is TGTGCCAGCAGTGTTGAGCTAGCTGATACCTACGAGCAGTACTTC.

The J gene is TRBJ2-2, the V gene TRBV7-9; possible D gene TRBD2, 6 bases. The CDR3 is 12 amino acids. In germline, CDR1 is SEHNR, CDR2 FQNEAQ (reference sequence). V was shortened by 5 bases and J by 5 bases, with 6 bases between the two germline ends. The CDR3 protein is CASSGRTGELFF. In DNA form, the CDR3 reads TGTGCCAGCAGCGGGAGGACCGGGGAGCTGTTTTTT.

The rearrangement uses TRBV7-9 and TRBJ2-6, with no clear D. The germline V and J ends were trimmed by 2 bases and 2 bases, with 10 bases remaining between them. The V gene's germline CDR1 is SEHNR and CDR2 FQNEAQ (reference sequence). CDR3 length equals 16 residues. The CDR3 sequence: CASSLPAGTGANVLTF. Here the CDR3 DNA reads TGTGCCAGCAGCTTACCAGCCGGCACTGGGGCCAACGTCCTGACTTTC.

The chain recombines TRBV7-7 with TRBJ2-3; D may be TRBD1 (6 bases). There are 15 residues in the CDR3. Germline V gene sequence: CDR1 SSHAT, CDR2 FNYEAQ (reference sequence). Trimming shortened V by 5 bases and J by 0 bases, and 12 bases separated the two germline ends. The CDR3 DNA reads as TGTGCCAGCAGCCGGACAGCAACTAGCACAGATACGCAGTATTTT. Encoded protein: CASSRTATSTDTQYF. The full variable domain, its missing parts supplied by reference TRBV7-7 and TRBJ2-3, is GAGVSQSPRYKVTKRGQDVTLRCDPISSHATLYWYQQALGQGPEFLTYFNYEAQPDKSGLPSDRFSAERPEGSISTLTIQRTEQRDSAMYRCASSRTATSTDTQYFGPGTRLTVL.

This chain joins TRBV5-6 and TRBJ2-7; TRBD1 matches 8 bases. The length of the CDR3 is 16 residues. Unmatched junction bases numbered 13, after V lost 3 bases and J lost 5 bases. CDR1 and CDR2 (germline): SGHDT, YYEEEE. This CDR3 reads CASSSLFQGAMDEQYF. CDR3 in DNA: TGTGCCAGCAGCTCGCTCTTTCAGGGGGCTATGGACGAGCAGTACTTC.

The J gene is TRBJ2-1, the V gene TRBV7-9; 9 nucleotides align to TRBD2. CDR3 size: 17 residues. V was pared by 4 bases and J by 6 bases, with 13 bases of the junction left unmatched. From germline, CDR1 is SEHNR and CDR2 FQNEAQ (reference sequence). The CDR3 nucleotides read TGTGCCAGCAGCTCCCGGACTAGCGCGAAAGGTCGCAATGAGCAGTTCTTC. Its protein is CASSSRTSAKGRNEQFF.

This clone showed up just once. The rearrangement joins TRBV29-1 to TRBJ2-7; possibly TRBD1 or TRBD2 for D (5 bases each). V lost 6 bases, J lost 5 bases, and 11 bases lay in between. Germline CDR1 SQVTM, CDR2 ANQGSEA. The CDR3 consists of 11 residues. The CDR3 nucleotides read TGCAGCGTCCTCGGGGACGACGAGCAGTACTTC. Its protein is CSVLGDDEQYF.

V usage is TRBV15 and J usage is TRBJ2-3; D is unresolved. Germline V CDR1 and CDR2: LNHNV, YYDKDF (reference sequence). Trimming stripped 1 base from V and 2 bases from J, with 7 bases between. This CDR3 contains 14 residues. In DNA form, the CDR3 reads TGTGCCACCAGCAGAGGCAGGCACACAGATACGCAGTATTTT. This codes for CATSRGRHTDTQYF.

The chain employs TRBV5-1 and TRBJ1-2; D is uncertain. The CDR3 has 15 amino acids. Germline assignment: CDR1 SGHRS and CDR2 YFSETQ. Trimming cost V 0 bases and J 4 bases, with 13 bases left between them. The CDR3 protein is CASSLEGPSSYGYTF. The CDR3 DNA is TGCGCCAGCAGCTTGGAAGGCCCCTCGTCCTATGGCTACACCTTC.

V usage is TRBV7-8 and J usage is TRBJ1-2; D might be TRBD1 (6 bases). V lost 2 bases and J 2 bases, leaving 30 bases between the germline ends. The CDR3 runs 21 residues. Germline loops: CDR1 SGHVS, CDR2 FQNEAQ. Here the CDR3 DNA reads TGTGCCAGCAGCTTATTATGGGGTGGCGGAGTGGCGGGAGACAGGAACTATGGCTACACCTTC. It is translated as CASSLLWGGGVAGDRNYGYTF.

V usage is TRBV5-5 and J usage is TRBJ2-1; 9 nucleotides agree with TRBD2. Germline CDR1 reads SGHKS; CDR2 reads YYEKEE (reference sequence). J was trimmed by 5 bases and V by 2 bases; bases with no gene match: 8. CDR3 length: 16 residues. This chain's CDR3 is CASSFSRAGGNNEQFF. In DNA, the CDR3 is TGTGCCAGCAGCTTTAGTCGAGCGGGAGGAAACAATGAGCAGTTCTTC. The full variable domain, completed using reference TRBV5-5 and TRBJ2-1, is DAGVTQSPTHLIKTRGQQVTLRCSPISGHKSVSWYQQVLGQGPQFIFQYYEKEERGRGNFPDRFSARQFPNYSSELNVNALLLGDSALYLCASSFSRAGGNNEQFFGPGTRLTVL.

The J gene is TRBJ1-3, the V gene TRBV11-2; D gene unclear. Trimming took off 4 bases at V and 11 bases at J, with 12 bases between the two ends. Looked up from germline, CDR1 is SGHAT and CDR2 is FQNNGV. CDR3 size: 12 residues. The CDR3 reads CASSSGAVAIYF. In DNA, the CDR3 is TGTGCCAGCAGCTCGGGCGCAGTCGCCATATATTTT.

The V call is TRBV11-2, the J call TRBJ1-2; D possibly corresponds to TRBD1 (6 bases). Trimming took off 1 base at V and 5 bases at J, with 17 bases between the two ends. The CDR3 consists of 16 residues. Germline loops: CDR1 SGHAT, CDR2 FQNNGV. This CDR3 reads CASSLGSSQGRYGYTF. In DNA, the CDR3 is TGTGCCAGCAGCTTAGGATCGTCACAGGGACGTTATGGCTACACCTTC.

The chain combines TRBV7-9 with TRBJ2-1; TRBD2 aligns across 8 bases. Germline trimming cut 5 bases from V and 6 bases from J; bases unmatched to any gene: 9. Germline CDR1 reads SEHNR; CDR2 reads FQNEAQ (reference sequence). The CDR3 is made up of 15 amino acids. CDR3 region: CASSQLAEPRNEQFF. The CDR3 DNA is TGTGCCAGCAGCCAACTAGCGGAGCCGCGCAATGAGCAGTTCTTC.

The chain employs TRBV5-6 and TRBJ2-1; maybe TRBD2 (5 bases). V was clipped by 4 bases and J by 7 bases, with 15 bases between them. Germline V CDR1 and CDR2: SGHDT, YYEEEE. CDR3 length equals 14 residues. The CDR3: CASSPRGSRNEQFF. The CDR3 DNA sequence: TGTGCCAGCAGCCCCCGGGGTAGCAGGAATGAGCAGTTCTTC.

The chain uses TRBV5-6 and TRBJ2-7; D is possibly TRBD2 (6 bases). The germline CDR1 and CDR2 sequences are SGHDT and YYEEEE. There are 14 residues in the CDR3. Trimming left V 3 bases short and J 1 base short, with 11 bases between. The CDR3 here is CASSSREPSYEQYF. The CDR3 DNA sequence: TGTGCCAGCAGCTCCCGGGAGCCTTCCTACGAGCAGTACTTC.